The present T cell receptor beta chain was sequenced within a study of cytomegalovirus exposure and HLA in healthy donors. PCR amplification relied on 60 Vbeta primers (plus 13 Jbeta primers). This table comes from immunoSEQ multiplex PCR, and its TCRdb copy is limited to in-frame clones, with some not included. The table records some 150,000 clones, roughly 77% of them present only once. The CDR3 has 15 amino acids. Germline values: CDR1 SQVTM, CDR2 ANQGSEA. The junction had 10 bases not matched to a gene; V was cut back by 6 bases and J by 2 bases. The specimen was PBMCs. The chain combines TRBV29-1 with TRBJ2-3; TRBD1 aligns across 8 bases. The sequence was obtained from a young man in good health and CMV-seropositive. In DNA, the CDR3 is TGCAGCGTCTTACCTCAGGGGGCGGACACAGATACGCAGTATTTT. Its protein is CSVLPQGADTDTQYF.